Below are 3 T cell receptor beta chains sequenced from a single sample in a study of T-cell reconstitution after alpha-beta-depleted transplantation in children. Preparing the TCRbeta library involved the use of unique molecular identifiers. TCRdb fed the PCR reads into MiXCR, producing one record per CDR3 protein. The sample lists fewer than 150,000 distinct CDR3 sequences, approximately 8.7% occurring once. Specimen: PBMCs, mostly from graft donor cells, collected 180 days after TCRalphabeta/CD19-depleted stem cell transplant. All receptors come from a girl less than two years old who had a stem cell transplant for combined immunodeficiency, so the T cells may come from the graft donor.

This clonotype was counted between two and nine times. The chain links TRBV9 to TRBJ2-2; TRBD2 aligns across 11 bases. V trimming: 4 bases; J trimming: 5 bases; junction bases outside the gene matches: 7. This CDR3 comprises 16 residues. Germline lookup yields CDR1 SGDLS and CDR2 YYNGEE. The CDR3 spells CASSSKTSGKTGELFF. The DNA for the CDR3 is TGTGCCAGCAGCTCCAAGACTAGCGGGAAAACCGGGGAGCTGTTTTTT.

A few counts support this clonotype. This sequence joins TRBV5-1 and TRBJ2-1, with TRBD1 matching over 7 bases. The CDR3 totals 13 residues. V was pared by 2 bases and J by 8 bases, with 4 bases of the junction left unmatched. The germline gives CDR1 SGHRS, CDR2 YFSETQ. In DNA form, the CDR3 reads TGCGCCAGCAGCTTATATGGACAGGATGAGCAGTTCTTC. As protein: CASSLYGQDEQFF.

The chain joins TRBV29-1 to TRBJ2-3; 11 nucleotides agree with TRBD2. CDR1 is SQVTM and CDR2 is ANQGSEA in the germline V gene. The CDR3 length is 18 residues. V lost 3 bases, J lost 2 bases, and 13 bases stayed unmatched. CDR3: CSVDFLAGGPENTDTQYF. CDR3 DNA sequence: TGCAGCGTTGACTTTCTAGCGGGGGGCCCGGAAAACACAGATACGCAGTATTTT.